Shown below are 21 T cell receptor beta chains from a single sample sequenced in a study of T cells in tumors and immune-related adverse events. The table came from immunoSEQ multiplex PCR; TCRdb's copy has only in-frame clones and leaves some out. This table has roughly 24,000 clones, about 93% appearing once. The source material was lymph node tissue, sampled from a patient treated with anti-PD-1 therapy. Receptors originate from a female donor with metastatic renal cell carcinoma.

This rearrangement joins TRBV5-1 to TRBJ2-1; D is possibly TRBD1 (7 bases). Germline loops: CDR1 SGHRS, CDR2 YFSETQ. The CDR3 totals 15 residues. V was shortened by 3 bases and J by 3 bases, with 13 bases between the two germline ends. The CDR3 loop reads CASSSTGEDYNEQFF. CDR3 DNA: TGCGCCAGCAGCTCAACAGGGGAGGACTACAATGAGCAGTTCTTC.

This sequence joins TRBV5-1 and TRBJ2-1; unclear D gene. V was trimmed by 0 bases and J by 4 bases, leaving 14 bases between them. The CDR3 sequence is 16 residues long. Germline V gene lookup returns CDR1 SGHRS and CDR2 YFSETQ. CDR3 sequence: CASSLDVAGQYNEQFF. The CDR3 nucleotides read TGCGCCAGCAGCTTGGACGTGGCAGGCCAGTACAATGAGCAGTTCTTC.

The genes are TRBV29-1 and TRBJ2-4, with D perhaps TRBD1 (5 bases). The germline CDR1 and CDR2 sequences are SQVTM and ANQGSEA. V was pared by 1 base and J by 6 bases, with 10 bases between. The CDR3 loop spans 13 amino acids. CDR3 sequence (DNA): TGCAGCGTTGAAGTACTTCAGGGAAACATTCAGTACTTC. Translated, it gives CSVEVLQGNIQYF.

V and J are TRBV7-9 and TRBJ1-1; D unclear. Trimming removed 5 bases at V and 1 base at J, with 8 bases between. Germline lookup yields CDR1 SEHNR and CDR2 FQNEAQ (reference sequence). This CDR3 has 13 amino acids. The CDR3 sequence: CASSEQTNTEAFF. For the CDR3, the DNA is TGTGCCAGCAGCGAGCAGACGAACACTGAAGCTTTCTTT.

The chain has TRBV4-1 and TRBJ1-5, with TRBD1 matching 7 bases. This CDR3 has 16 amino acids. Germline V lookup: CDR1 MGHRA, CDR2 YSYEKL. The J segment lost 1 base and the V segment lost 5 bases, leaving 8 bases of the junction unmatched. The CDR3 sequence: CASSLRQGMSNQPQHF. In DNA, the CDR3 is TGCGCCAGCAGCTTACGACAGGGTATGAGCAATCAGCCCCAGCATTTT.

The chain recombines TRBV4-2 with TRBJ1-2; no firm D call. Trimming took off 0 bases at V and 5 bases at J, with 4 bases between the two ends. The CDR3 sequence is 12 residues long. CDR1 and CDR2 (germline): LGHNA, YNFKEQ. CDR3 coding DNA: TGTGCCAGCAGCCAAGATCTATATGGCTACACCTTC. Encoded protein: CASSQDLYGYTF.

The DNA for the CDR3 is TGTGCCAGTAGTATGGGGACCTCCACAGATACGCAGTATTTT. This codes for CASSMGTSTDTQYF. The chain carries TRBV19 and TRBJ2-3, with D perhaps assigned TRBD1 or TRBD2 (5 bases each). V was clipped by 3 bases and J by 2 bases, with 9 bases between them. CDR1 is LNHDA and CDR2 is SQIVND in the germline V gene (reference sequence). This CDR3 is built from 14 residues.

The chain is built from TRBV5-1 and TRBJ2-1; TRBD1 might be the D (5 bases). The V gene lost 6 bases and the J gene lost 0 bases, with 13 bases spanning the gap. Germline CDR1 is SGHRS and CDR2 is YFSETQ. The CDR3 is 15 amino acids. DNA of the CDR3: TGCGCCAGCAACACAGGCGTGGGCTCCTACAATGAGCAGTTCTTC. Translating it yields CASNTGVGSYNEQFF.

The chain employs TRBV9 and TRBJ2-1; D call uncertain. This CDR3 spans 17 amino acids. Trimming stripped 5 bases from V and 0 bases from J, with 18 bases between. Per germline, CDR1 SGDLS and CDR2 YYNGEE. This CDR3 reads CASRAFSGRGSYNEQFF. CDR3 in DNA: TGTGCCAGCAGGGCCTTCTCTGGGCGAGGCTCCTACAATGAGCAGTTCTTC.

The chain employs TRBV27 and TRBJ1-4; no clear D. Germline V gives CDR1 MNHEY, CDR2 SMNVEV (reference sequence). Trimming took off 6 bases at V and 3 bases at J, with 14 bases between the two ends. The CDR3 extends over 15 amino acids. As DNA, the CDR3 is TGTGCCAGCAGGACCGACATTGTGGCTAATGAAAAACTGTTTTTT. Translating it yields CASRTDIVANEKLFF.

V usage is TRBV18 and J usage is TRBJ2-5, with 7 bases lining up with TRBD1. V lost 5 bases and J lost 1; bases outside the gene matches: 1. Germline CDR1 KGHSH, CDR2 LQKENI. The CDR3 has 13 amino acids. CDR3 region: CASSRGRQETQYF. Written as DNA, the CDR3 is TGTGCCAGCTCAAGGGGGCGCCAAGAGACCCAGTACTTC.

The chain carries TRBV10-3 and TRBJ2-1, with 10 bases lining up with TRBD2. The V gene end was trimmed by 7 bases and the J gene end by 8 bases; junction bases not matched to a gene: 11. The germline V gene has CDR1 ENHRY and CDR2 SYGVKD. The length of the CDR3 is 15 residues. The CDR3 region has the DNA TGTGCCATCACCCCTAGCGGGAGAGTCGTGGATGAGCAGTTCTTC. Translation: CAITPSGRVVDEQFF.

This chain links TRBV6-1 with TRBJ1-5, with 7 bases aligning to TRBD1. Germline values: CDR1 MNHNS, CDR2 SASEGT. Trimming at V came to 4 bases and at J to 0 bases, leaving 3 bases not matched to a gene. There are 15 residues in the CDR3. The CDR3 here is CASSGQGYSNQPQHF. The CDR3 DNA reads as TGTGCCAGCAGTGGACAGGGATATAGCAATCAGCCCCAGCATTTT.

This chain links TRBV7-8 with TRBJ2-5, with D perhaps TRBD2 (6 bases). CDR1 is SGHVS, CDR2 FQNEAQ, per germline. There are 20 residues in the CDR3. Between the trimmed V and J ends, which lost 1 base and 3 bases, there was a span of 27 bases. The CDR3 nucleotides read TGTGCCAGCAGCTTAGGTGGGGGGACTCATTCCGGGGAACCGGAAGAGACCCAGTACTTC. It translates to CASSLGGGTHSGEPEETQYF.

The J gene is TRBJ1-4, the V gene TRBV5-1; the match to TRBD1 covers 8 bases. The CDR3 contains 17 residues. V dropped 2 bases and J dropped 3; count of bases not matched to a gene: 9. Germline CDR1 reads SGHRS; CDR2 reads YFSETQ. CDR3 DNA sequence: TGCGCCAGCAGCTTAAAAGTGACAGGGGCGGCTAATGAAAAACTGTTTTTT. Translation: CASSLKVTGAANEKLFF.

The chain recombines TRBV6-5 with TRBJ2-7; D not resolved. The CDR3 loop spans 11 amino acids. Deletions cut 8 bases from V and 3 bases from J, with 8 bases between. Germline lookup yields CDR1 MNHEY and CDR2 SVGAGI. In nucleotides, the CDR3 is TGTGCCAGCGCCGCTCTCTACGAGCAGTACTTC. Protein: CASAALYEQYF.

A single count supports this clone. The chain is built from TRBV18 and TRBJ1-2, with D possibly TRBD1 on 5 matching bases. The V gene lost 3 bases and the J gene lost 6 bases, with 17 bases spanning the gap. Germline CDR1 is KGHSH and CDR2 is LQKENI. The CDR3 length is 15 residues. The DNA for the CDR3 is TGTGCCAGCTCACCGGATTCGGCAGGGTTGGATGGCTACACCTTC. It codes for CASSPDSAGLDGYTF.

This clone has only a few counts. V usage is TRBV11-3 and J usage is TRBJ2-1, with D possibly matching TRBD1 (6 bases). The V gene's germline CDR1 is SGHNT and CDR2 YENEEA. The ends were cut back, 1 base at V and 5 bases at J, with 6 bases in the middle. The CDR3 contains 13 residues. The CDR3 DNA follows: TGTGCCAGCAGCTTAGGGACAGACAATGAGCAGTTCTTC. Translated: CASSLGTDNEQFF.

The chain recombines TRBV4-2 with TRBJ2-7, with D possibly being TRBD2 (6 bases). Looked up from germline, CDR1 is LGHNA and CDR2 is YNFKEQ. The CDR3 covers 14 residues. Trimming cost V 4 bases and J 3 bases, with 13 bases left between them. The DNA for the CDR3 is TGTGCCAGCAGCCTAGGGACTCAGGGCTACGAGCAGTACTTC. Translation: CASSLGTQGYEQYF.

The genes are TRBV5-1 and TRBJ2-3; D is uncertain. The CDR3 loop spans 12 amino acids. Trimming took off 3 bases at V and 3 bases at J, with 5 bases between the two ends. CDR1 SGHRS and CDR2 YFSETQ come from the germline V gene. The CDR3 spells CASSSETDTQYF. The CDR3 bases are TGCGCCAGCAGCTCAGAAACAGATACGCAGTATTTT.

V and J are TRBV19 and TRBJ1-1; D is possibly TRBD1 (5 bases). The CDR3 covers 14 residues. V was shortened by 4 bases and J by 8 bases, with 17 bases between the two germline ends. Germline-derived CDR1 and CDR2 are LNHDA and SQIVND (reference sequence). The chain's CDR3 is CASSTQGGGWEAFF. CDR3 nucleotides: TGTGCCAGTAGTACCCAAGGCGGGGGGTGGGAAGCTTTCTTT.